This T cell receptor (beta chain) was profiled in a study of control samples from healthy donors and cancer patients. V gave up 0 bases and J gave up 7 bases, with 19 bases separating them. Germline CDR1 LGHNA, CDR2 YSLEER. The CDR3 is 17 amino acids. TCRdb's table, derived via immunoSEQ multiplex PCR, lists solely in-frame clones and lacks some. This table has 55,000 to 90,000 clones, 84% appearing once. The gene calls are TRBV4-3 and TRBJ2-1; possible D gene TRBD2, 7 bases. The sample taken for sequencing was blood. The origin of this receptor is a man in his fifties or sixties in good health. This CDR3 reads CASSQEAAGAFGNEQFF. CDR3 nucleotides: TGCGCCAGCAGCCAAGAGGCGGCGGGGGCCTTTGGGAATGAGCAGTTCTTC.